The next 28 T cell receptor beta chains were all read from a single sample in a study of T cells in Graves' hyperthyroidism and ophthalmopathy. Amplification of TCR beta CDR3 regions used RNA as the template. A first-round RT-PCR of the TCR CDR3 used the HTBI primer set. TCRdb recomputed calls from the multiplex PCR reads with MiXCR, one row per CDR3 protein. The repertoire holds 250,000 to 300,000 distinct CDR3 sequences, around a fifth seen once, with approximately 37% in the top ten. Sequenced sample: blood. The receptors derive from a man in his fifties or sixties with Graves' ophthalmopathy.

In its sample, this clonotype was seen a few times. The CDR3 sequence is CASSSPGGNYGYTF. DNA of the CDR3: TGTGCCAGCAGCTCCCCCGGGGGGAACTATGGCTACACCTTC. The V call is TRBV5-5, the J call TRBJ1-2; possible D gene TRBD1, 5 bases. The V gene lost 3 bases and the J gene lost 2 bases, with 11 bases spanning the gap. The CDR3 runs to 14 residues. Germline values: CDR1 SGHKS, CDR2 YYEKEE (reference sequence).

In DNA form, the CDR3 reads TGTGCCAGCAGCGCCAGTAATTCACCCCTCCACTTT. It specifies CASSASNSPLHF. The chain is built from TRBV9 and TRBJ1-6; D gene uncertain. Germline V gives CDR1 SGDLS, CDR2 YYNGEE. V was shortened by 3 bases and J by 6 bases, with 4 bases between the two germline ends. The CDR3 totals 12 residues.

Many counts were recorded for this clonotype. The chain links TRBV9 to TRBJ2-7; 10 nucleotides line up with TRBD1. CDR3 length equals 14 residues. Looked up from germline, CDR1 is SGDLS and CDR2 is YYNGEE. After removal of 5 bases from V and 7 bases from J, the junction contained 9 bases not matched to a gene. CDR3 in amino acids: CASRPGQGSEEQYF. The CDR3 coding sequence is TGTGCCAGCAGACCGGGACAGGGGAGTGAAGAGCAGTACTTC.

Here the CDR3 DNA reads TGTGCCAGCAGTTTTGCAAGGGAGGGGGGCAATGAGCAGTTCTTC. Residues: CASSFAREGGNEQFF. The J gene is TRBJ2-1, the V gene TRBV28; D perhaps matches TRBD2 (7 bases). The V and J ends lost 3 bases and 6 bases respectively, with 15 bases between them. CDR3 length: 15 amino acids. Germline CDR1 MDHEN, CDR2 SYDVKM.

This clonotype has ten or more counts. The chain couples TRBV11-2 to TRBJ2-7, with D possibly being TRBD2 (6 bases). Trimming removed 2 bases at V and 0 bases at J, with 8 bases between. Germline CDR1 SGHAT, CDR2 FQNNGV. CDR3 length: 14 residues. The chain's CDR3 is CASSLYSGSYEQYF. In DNA form, the CDR3 reads TGTGCCAGCAGCTTATATAGCGGCTCCTACGAGCAGTACTTC.

The chain employs TRBV27 and TRBJ2-5, with 9 bases fitting TRBD2. CDR1 and CDR2 (germline): MNHEY, SMNVEV (reference sequence). The junction had 10 bases not matched to a gene; V was cut back by 3 bases and J by 5 bases. This CDR3 is 16 amino acids long. CDR3 sequence (DNA): TGTGCCAGCAGTTTCGAGGCGGGAGGGCCACGGGAGACCCAGTACTTC. Encoded protein: CASSFEAGGPRETQYF.

The sample holds a few counts of this clonotype. The chain recombines TRBV5-5 with TRBJ2-2, with D perhaps TRBD1 (5 bases). The V end lost 4 bases, the J end lost 3 bases, and 13 bases lay between the germline ends. The germline gives CDR1 SGHKS, CDR2 YYEKEE (reference sequence). This CDR3 comprises 15 residues. CDR3 in amino acids: CASSPGIWDTGELFF. CDR3 nucleotides: TGTGCCAGCAGCCCAGGGATCTGGGACACCGGGGAGCTGTTTTTT. Complete variable domain (other parts from reference TRBV5-5 and TRBJ2-2): DAGVTQSPTHLIKTRGQQVTLRCSPISGHKSVSWYQQVLGQGPQFIFQYYEKEERGRGNFPDRFSARQFPNYSSELNVNALLLGDSALYLCASSPGIWDTGELFFGEGSRLTVL.

The gene calls are TRBV19 and TRBJ1-1; D might be TRBD1 (6 bases). The V end lost 6 bases, the J end lost 1 base, and 24 bases lay between the germline ends. CDR3 length: 18 residues. Germline CDR1 reads LNHDA; CDR2 reads SQIVND (reference sequence). The DNA for the CDR3 is TGTGCCAGTAGGGAGAGGGGGGACTCAAAGTTTCGGAACACTGAAGCTTTCTTT. Protein product: CASRERGDSKFRNTEAFF. Using reference TRBV19 and TRBJ1-1 for the parts outside the CDR3, the full variable domain is DGGITQSPKYLFRKEGQNVTLSCEQNLNHDAMYWYRQDPGQGLRLIYYSQIVNDFQKGDIAEGYSVSREKKESFPLTVTSAQKNPTAFYLCASRERGDSKFRNTEAFFGQGTRLTVV.

In its sample, this clonotype was seen many times. V and J are TRBV2 and TRBJ2-7; 7 bases fit TRBD1. Germline V gene lookup returns CDR1 SNHLY and CDR2 FYNNEI. The CDR3 is made up of 14 amino acids. The ends lost 8 bases at V and 4 bases at J; junction bases unmatched: 11. The CDR3 spells CASHLDRARYEQYF. Here the CDR3 DNA reads TGTGCCAGCCACCTCGACAGGGCTCGGTACGAGCAGTACTTC.

The CDR3 sequence: CACKQANYGYTF. For the CDR3, the DNA is TGTGCCTGCAAACAGGCTAACTATGGCTACACCTTC. The chain links TRBV30 to TRBJ1-2; tentatively, D is TRBD1 (5 bases). Trimming stripped 6 bases from V and 0 bases from J, with 8 bases between. CDR3 length: 12 amino acids. Looked up from germline, CDR1 is GTSNPN and CDR2 is SVGIG (reference sequence).

This clonotype was detected many times. J is TRBJ2-3 and V is TRBV28, with 9 bases identical to TRBD2. This CDR3 region has 15 residues. The V gene end was trimmed by 9 bases and the J gene end by 2 bases; junction bases not matched to a gene: 9. Germline loops: CDR1 MDHEN, CDR2 SYDVKM. The CDR3 bases are TGTGCCAGTGCCCAGACTAGCGGAAACACAGATACGCAGTATTTT. It encodes CASAQTSGNTDTQYF.

This clonotype was recorded at least ten times. The J gene is TRBJ2-1, the V gene TRBV29-1, with a tentative D call TRBD1 (6 bases). The length of the CDR3 is 13 residues. V lost 4 bases and J lost 1, with 8 bases in between. Germline CDR1 SQVTM, CDR2 ANQGSEA. The CDR3 protein is CSVAQGSYNEQFF. DNA for the CDR3: TGCAGCGTTGCTCAGGGGTCCTACAATGAGCAGTTCTTC.

This sequence joins TRBV7-2 and TRBJ1-2, with TRBD1 matching over 11 bases. Germline CDR1 reads SGHTA; CDR2 reads FQGNSA. The V and J ends lost 0 bases and 7 bases, in that order; junction bases with no gene match: 10. This CDR3 is 17 amino acids long. CDR3 amino acids: CASSLAGQGARSGGYTF. The CDR3 DNA reads as TGTGCCAGCAGCTTAGCAGGACAGGGGGCGCGATCAGGTGGCTACACCTTC. The complete variable domain, with remaining parts taken from reference TRBV7-2 and TRBJ1-2, reads GAGVSQSPSNKVTEKGKDVELRCDPISGHTALYWYRQSLGQGLEFLIYFQGNSAPDKSGLPSDRFSAERTGGSVSTLTIQRTQQEDSAVYLCASSLAGQGARSGGYTFGSGTRLTVV.

This clonotype was seen only a few times. The chain joins TRBV18 to TRBJ1-6; D unclear. Germline CDR1 reads KGHSH; CDR2 reads LQKENI. The CDR3 loop spans 16 amino acids. Trimming took off 4 bases at V and 5 bases at J, with 15 bases between the two ends. CDR3 amino acids: CASSLRQQRDNSPLHF. As DNA, the CDR3 is TGTGCCAGCTCACTTAGGCAACAGAGAGATAATTCACCCCTCCACTTT.

This chain connects TRBV20-1 to TRBJ2-1; possible D gene TRBD2, 6 bases. Germline CDR1 DFQATT, CDR2 SNEGSKA (reference sequence). Trimming pared 3 bases from V and 7 bases from J, leaving 19 bases between. The CDR3 is 15 residues long. The CDR3 coding sequence is TGCAGTGCTAGGGTAGCTTACCTGGGGGGAAATGAGCAGTTCTTC. Translation: CSARVAYLGGNEQFF.

The J gene is TRBJ2-1, the V gene TRBV7-3; D ambiguous. Germline V gene data show CDR1 as SGHTA and CDR2 as FQGTGA. The ends were cut back, 4 bases at V and 7 bases at J, with 8 bases in the middle. CDR3 length equals 12 residues. The CDR3 sequence: CASSSGSNEQFF. The CDR3 nucleotides read TGTGCCAGCAGCTCAGGTTCGAATGAGCAGTTCTTC.

CDR3 sequence: CASVLAGVDTQYF. The CDR3 DNA sequence: TGTGCCAGCGTCCTAGCGGGAGTGGATACGCAGTATTTT. This chain joins TRBV6-2 or TRBV6-3 and TRBJ2-3; 10 nucleotides line up with TRBD2. Losses at the gene ends were 8 bases for V and 6 bases for J; bases not matched to a gene: 5. This CDR3 spans 13 amino acids. Per germline, CDR1 MNHEY and CDR2 SVGEGT.

The chain combines TRBV19 with TRBJ2-1; 8 bases agree with TRBD1. This CDR3 contains 14 residues. The V gene's germline CDR1 is LNHDA and CDR2 SQIVND (reference sequence). V was clipped by 5 bases and J by 10 bases; unmatched bases: 10. The CDR3 protein is CASSPRQGIVEQFF. CDR3 bases: TGTGCCAGTAGTCCAAGACAGGGGATTGTAGAGCAGTTCTTC. Complete variable domain (other parts from reference TRBV19 and TRBJ2-1): DGGITQSPKYLFRKEGQNVTLSCEQNLNHDAMYWYRQDPGQGLRLIYYSQIVNDFQKGDIAEGYSVSREKKESFPLTVTSAQKNPTAFYLCASSPRQGIVEQFFGPGTRLTVL.

CDR3 sequence reads: CASSDGRSGNNEQFF. In DNA form, the CDR3 reads TGTGCCAGCAGCGACGGCCGGTCGGGAAACAATGAGCAGTTCTTC. The rearrangement joins TRBV6-4 to TRBJ2-1; possibly TRBD2 for D (5 bases). CDR1 and CDR2 (germline): MRHNA, SNTAGT. The CDR3 runs to 15 residues. Trimming left V 6 bases short and J 5 bases short, with 17 bases between.

This clonotype appeared many times. The chain carries TRBV3-1 and TRBJ1-1, with a tentative D call TRBD1 (5 bases). Per germline, CDR1 LGHDT and CDR2 YNNKEL (reference sequence). The V and J ends lost 3 bases and 1 base respectively, with 12 bases between them. This CDR3 has 15 amino acids. The CDR3 loop is CASSHSDRKNTEAFF. The DNA for the CDR3 is TGTGCCAGCAGCCATTCCGACAGAAAGAACACTGAAGCTTTCTTT.

The chain recombines TRBV18 with TRBJ2-1, with 8 bases fitting TRBD2. The CDR3 consists of 16 residues. Germline V gene sequence: CDR1 KGHSH, CDR2 LQKENI. The J segment lost 5 bases and the V segment lost 3 bases, leaving 9 bases of the junction unmatched. In nucleotides, the CDR3 is TGTGCCAGCTCACCCGCCACAGCGGGAGCGAACAATGAGCAGTTCTTC. Protein product: CASSPATAGANNEQFF.

This chain uses TRBV20-1 with TRBJ1-4; a weak D match, TRBD1 (6 bases). Germline V gene sequence: CDR1 DFQATT, CDR2 SNEGSKA (reference sequence). V lost 5 bases to trimming and J lost 5 bases, with 12 bases between them. The CDR3 is 13 amino acids. CDR3 nucleotide sequence: TGCAGTGCTTCGCAGGGGTGGAATGAAAAACTGTTTTTT. This translates into CSASQGWNEKLFF.

The chain uses TRBV5-1 and TRBJ2-3; D not certain. CDR3 length: 15 residues. The germline V gene has CDR1 SGHRS and CDR2 YFSETQ. V lost 4 bases and J 0 bases, leaving 12 bases between the germline ends. CDR3 protein: CASSPGRRSTDTQYF. CDR3 nucleotides: TGCGCCAGCAGCCCGGGCAGGCGGAGCACAGATACGCAGTATTTT.

The chain links TRBV7-2 to TRBJ2-7; TRBD2 agrees at 9 bases. This CDR3 has 16 amino acids. Germline loops: CDR1 SGHTA, CDR2 FQGNSA. The ends lost 3 bases at V and 3 bases at J; junction bases unmatched: 9. The CDR3 bases are TGTGCCAGCAGCTTTTTACTTCCTAGCGGGAACTACGAGCAGTACTTC. Its translation is CASSFLLPSGNYEQYF.

This clonotype was recorded many times. This rearrangement joins TRBV11-2 to TRBJ2-7; 9 positions agree with TRBD1. The ends lost 5 bases at V and 4 bases at J; junction bases unmatched: 9. Germline loops: CDR1 SGHAT, CDR2 FQNNGV. This CDR3 has 15 amino acids. The CDR3 spells CASSGVGTGRYEQYF. CDR3 DNA sequence: TGTGCCAGCAGCGGGGTTGGGACAGGGCGGTACGAGCAGTACTTC. The full variable domain, completed using reference TRBV11-2 and TRBJ2-7, is EAGVAQSPRYKIIEKRQSVAFWCNPISGHATLYWYQQILGQGPKLLIQFQNNGVVDDSQLPKDRFSAERLKGVDSTLKIQPAKLEDSAVYLCASSGVGTGRYEQYFGPGTRLTVT.

Ten or more counts support this clonotype. V gene TRBV11-1 combines with J gene TRBJ2-7; tentatively, D is TRBD1 or TRBD2 (5 bases each). Germline V gene sequence: CDR1 SGHAT, CDR2 FQDESV (reference sequence). This CDR3 is 15 amino acids long. The V end was cut by 5 bases, the J end by 0 bases, with 14 bases between. The chain's CDR3 is CASSPGRGTSYEQYF. CDR3 DNA sequence: TGTGCCAGCAGCCCAGGGAGAGGGACCTCCTACGAGCAGTACTTC.

This chain uses TRBV30 with TRBJ1-5; D not certain. Germline values: CDR1 GTSNPN, CDR2 SVGIG (reference sequence). This CDR3 contains 14 residues. V lost 2 bases and J 0 bases, leaving 8 bases between the germline ends. CDR3 residues: CAWSPGFSNQPQHF. The CDR3 coding sequence is TGTGCCTGGAGTCCGGGGTTTAGCAATCAGCCCCAGCATTTT.

This clonotype was observed many times. The rearrangement joins TRBV3-1 to TRBJ2-3; 7 bases match TRBD2. Germline CDR1 LGHDT, CDR2 YNNKEL (reference sequence). J gave up 5 bases and V 4 bases, and 6 bases lay outside the gene matches. The CDR3 is made up of 14 amino acids. In nucleotides, the CDR3 is TGTGCCAGCAGCCTCGGACTAGTTCGAGATACGCAGTATTTT. This encodes CASSLGLVRDTQYF.